This paragraph covers one T cell receptor beta chain sequence. Its antigen is unidentified. The record originates from a study of beta chain features in type 1 diabetes. Study findings and constraints: TCRB CDR3 length was moderately but significantly reduced in all four CD4+ subsets of Type 1 diabetes patients.

Every isolated RNA sample was fully reverse transcribed, so sequencing captured expressed TCRB transcripts. Some clones are missing from TCRdb's copy, which holds only in-frame ones; the method was immunoSEQ multiplex PCR. Of about 900,000 clones in the sample, roughly a sixth were seen once. The CDR3 spans 14 residues. Germline V gives CDR1 SEHNR, CDR2 FQNEAQ (reference sequence). V was cut by 1 base and J by 4 bases, with 11 bases left in between. Blood was drawn once from each donor into heparinised tubes. The draws averaged around 110 mL. This chain connects TRBV7-9 to TRBJ2-7, with D perhaps given as TRBD1 or TRBD2 (5 bases each). The specimen sequenced was naive CD4+ T cells from blood. The receptor comes from a woman between 18 and 29 years old in good health. CDR3 sequence: CASSLGGVAYEQYF. CDR3 bases: TGTGCCAGCAGCTTAGGAGGGGTGGCATACGAGCAGTACTTC.